This TCR beta chain came from a study of T cells in Graves' hyperthyroidism and ophthalmopathy. Study details: Upon initial diagnosis and before any treatment, peripheral blood was collected.

This clonotype was picked up many times. The CDR3 is 13 amino acids. Per germline, CDR1 SEHNR and CDR2 FQNEAQ (reference sequence). Trimming stripped 2 bases from V and 3 bases from J, with 7 bases between. Amplification yielded TCR beta CDR3 regions, with RNA transcripts as the source. The HTBI set primed first-round TCR CDR3 RT-PCR. TCRdb redid the calling of the multiplex PCR reads with MiXCR, one entry per CDR3 protein. The table lists around 200,000 distinct CDR3 sequences, over 15% of them singletons. Uncontrolled infection, other autoimmune disease, pregnancy and lactation each barred patients from inclusion. Fresh 10 ml peripheral blood yielded PBMCs.

The chain joins TRBV7-9 to TRBJ1-1; D not certain. The sample taken for sequencing was blood. The sequence was collected from a woman aged 45 to 65 with Graves' hyperthyroidism. The CDR3 here is CASSLNPDTEAFF. Here the CDR3 DNA reads TGTGCCAGCAGCTTAAATCCCGACACTGAAGCTTTCTTT.